This T cell receptor (beta chain) was sequenced in a study of T cells after yellow fever vaccination. Study-level results: At 96% for CD4 and 70% to 90% for CD8, most primary-vaccination clones showed up again after the booster.

This clonotype came up a few times. The target antigen is unknown. The CDR3 consists of 14 residues. Looked up from germline, CDR1 is DFQATT and CDR2 is SNEGSKA (reference sequence). Between the trimmed V and J ends, which lost 3 bases and 0 bases, there was a span of 9 bases. In TCRdb, the 5' RACE reads were re-called with MiXCR into one record per CDR3 protein. The data show fewer than 400,000 distinct CDR3 sequences, about 10% seen once. The sequence was obtained from a man aged 18 to 30 who received the YFV17D yellow fever vaccine. The chain carries TRBV20-1 and TRBJ2-1; D is undetermined. Sequencing was performed on CD4+ T cells sorted from PBMCs, taken 45 days after the yellow fever booster vaccination. The CDR3 DNA reads as TGCAGTGCTAGTGCGGTAAGCTCCTACAATGAGCAGTTCTTC. The encoded protein is CSASAVSSYNEQFF.